These 2 T cell receptor beta chains were sequenced from one sample in a study of neoadjuvant anti-PD-1 for oral cavity cancer. The time point is: after neoadjuvant nivolumab, at surgical resection. The table came from immunoSEQ multiplex PCR; TCRdb's copy has only in-frame clones and leaves some out. The table includes 6,000 to 9,000 clones, approximately 61% detected once. This specimen was PBMCs, taken after nivolumab (anti-PD-1) treatment. These receptors were collected from a person between 35 and 79 years old with oral cavity squamous cell carcinoma.

A few counts support this clone. The chain couples TRBV6-4 to TRBJ2-1, with TRBD2 matching over 12 bases. This CDR3 region has 16 residues. Looked up from germline, CDR1 is MRHNA and CDR2 is SNTAGT. V lost 6 bases and J lost 0; bases outside the gene matches: 3. DNA for the CDR3: TGTGCCAGCAGCCCACTAGCGGGAGGCTCCTACAATGAGCAGTTCTTC. As protein: CASSPLAGGSYNEQFF.

This clone has just a few counts. The V gene is TRBV19, the J gene TRBJ1-1; D remains unclear. CDR1 is LNHDA, CDR2 SQIVND, per germline (reference sequence). The V gene lost 5 bases and the J gene lost 0 bases, with 7 bases spanning the gap. CDR3 length: 13 residues. The CDR3 DNA sequence: TGTGCCAGTAGTGCGACGGTGAACACTGAAGCTTTCTTT. It specifies CASSATVNTEAFF.